This T cell receptor beta chain came from a study of T cells in Graves' hyperthyroidism and ophthalmopathy. Amplification targeted TCR beta CDR3 regions from RNA transcripts. TCR CDR3 regions were first amplified by RT-PCR with HTBI primers. A single record per CDR3 protein comes from TCRdb applying MiXCR to the multiplex PCR reads. The table has about 360,000 distinct CDR3 sequences, around 25% seen once; the top ten hold less than 75%. This clonotype has a count of ten or more. The germline V gene encodes CDR1 MDHEN and CDR2 SYDVKM. V was trimmed by 3 bases and J by 5 bases, leaving 14 bases between them. The CDR3 sequence is 15 residues long.

The TCR comes from a man over 45 with Graves' hyperthyroidism. Sequencing input: blood. The rearrangement joins TRBV28 to TRBJ2-1; D is ambiguous. For the CDR3, the DNA is TGTGCCAGCAGTTTTTTGACGGGCGCGAACAATGAGCAGTTCTTC. Protein sequence: CASSFLTGANNEQFF. Combining the CDR3 with reference TRBV28 and TRBJ2-1 gives the whole variable domain DVKVTQSSRYLVKRTGEKVFLECVQDMDHENMFWYRQDPGLGLRLIYFSYDVKMKEKGDIPEGYSVSREKKERFSLILESASTNQTSMYLCASSFLTGANNEQFFGPGTRLTVL.